This T cell receptor (beta chain) was retrieved from a study of cytomegalovirus exposure and HLA in healthy donors. Study overall: There were 350 to 400 genotyped donors. Of these, about 86% fell in the genetic ancestry cluster associated with self-reported Caucasian donors. Study conclusions and caveats: Trimming of TCR beta V- and J-genes showed a link, identified in a later analysis, to a missense DCLRE1C variant.

Comment on this clone: Antigen: not known.

Vbeta (60) and Jbeta (13) primers were used in the PCR. Profiled with immunoSEQ multiplex PCR; TCRdb holds only in-frame clones, not every one. In total, the table holds some 70,000 clones. Looked up from germline, CDR1 is LGHNT and CDR2 is FRNRAP. V lost 2 bases to trimming and J lost 3 bases, with 13 bases between them. The CDR3 length is 16 residues. Sequencing was carried out using PBMCs. This TCR was recovered from a man between 40 and 49 years old in good health and CMV-seronegative. V is TRBV12-5 and J is TRBJ2-2, with D possibly matching TRBD1 (6 bases). The CDR3 reads CASGLSPGVDTGELFF. CDR3 nucleotides: TGTGCTAGTGGTTTGTCTCCAGGGGTCGACACCGGGGAGCTGTTTTTT. Complete variable domain (other parts from reference TRBV12-5 and TRBJ2-2): DARVTQTPRHKVTEMGQEVTMRCQPILGHNTVFWYRQTMMQGLELLAYFRNRAPLDDSGMPKDRFSAEMPDATLATLKIQPSEPRDSAVYFCASGLSPGVDTGELFFGEGSRLTVL.